These 26 T cell receptor beta chains came from one sample sequenced in a study of long-term antiretroviral therapy in people with HIV. Survey-level immunoSEQ v3.0 assays were run. Profiled with immunoSEQ multiplex PCR; TCRdb holds only in-frame clones, not every one. The data show around 26,000 clones, over 70% seen once. The sequencing used unsorted PBMCs, collected 1.1 years before starting antiretroviral therapy. The receptors were gathered from a woman aged 25 to 45 with HIV.

This clone has more than one count but fewer than ten. In nucleotides, the CDR3 is TGTGCCAGCAGCGTCTCCTACGAGCAGTACTTC. Residues: CASSVSYEQYF. The rearrangement uses TRBV9 and TRBJ2-7; unclear D gene. The germline CDR1 and CDR2 sequences are SGDLS and YYNGEE. This CDR3 comprises 11 residues. Trimming shortened V by 2 bases and J by 0 bases, and 0 bases separated the two germline ends.

This clone appeared a few times. The chain has TRBV5-1 and TRBJ2-1, with D unclear. The germline gives CDR1 SGHRS, CDR2 YFSETQ. The CDR3 length is 15 residues. Trimming left V 4 bases short and J 2 bases short, with 13 bases between. CDR3 nucleotides: TGCGCCAGCAGCCCGCTCCTTGGCCCCTACAATGAGCAGTTCTTC. Protein product: CASSPLLGPYNEQFF.

V gene TRBV5-1 combines with J gene TRBJ2-1, with unresolved D. The CDR3 extends over 16 amino acids. CDR1 and CDR2 (germline): SGHRS, YFSETQ. V lost 0 bases, J lost 2 bases, and 12 bases lay in between. The CDR3 loop reads CASSLALTPAYNEQFF. Written as DNA, the CDR3 is TGCGCCAGCAGCTTGGCACTCACACCAGCCTACAATGAGCAGTTCTTC.

The genes are TRBV6-1 and TRBJ1-1, with a possible D match to TRBD1 (6 bases). The CDR3 totals 13 residues. Trimming removed 5 bases at V and 1 base at J, with 8 bases between. The germline V gene has CDR1 MNHNS and CDR2 SASEGT. This CDR3 reads CASSMGANTEAFF. CDR3 DNA sequence: TGTGCCAGCAGTATGGGGGCGAACACTGAAGCTTTCTTT.

The J gene is TRBJ2-5, the V gene TRBV5-5; possibly TRBD1 for D (6 bases). The CDR3 totals 15 residues. Germline values: CDR1 SGHKS, CDR2 YYEKEE (reference sequence). Trimming cost V 1 base and J 3 bases, with 13 bases left between them. The CDR3 sequence is CASSLWDTGKETQYF. The DNA for the CDR3 is TGTGCCAGCAGCTTGTGGGACACCGGGAAAGAGACCCAGTACTTC.

The V gene is TRBV7-9, the J gene TRBJ1-2; D not resolved. Trimming removed 5 bases from V and 8 bases from J, with 12 bases in between. This CDR3 comprises 12 residues. Germline CDR1 is SEHNR and CDR2 is FQNEAQ (reference sequence). CDR3 sequence reads: CASSENPLGYTF. The CDR3 nucleotides are TGTGCCAGCAGCGAGAACCCTCTGGGCTACACCTTC.

This chain links TRBV10-3 with TRBJ2-1, with D tentatively TRBD1 or TRBD2 (5 bases each). V was cut by 11 bases and J by 4 bases, with 21 bases left in between. The CDR3 covers 15 residues. Germline loops: CDR1 ENHRY, CDR2 SYGVKD. The CDR3 reads CASTGVGTTYNEQFF. In DNA form, the CDR3 reads TGTGCCTCCACCGGCGTGGGGACGACTTACAATGAGCAGTTCTTC.

The chain is built from TRBV4-2 and TRBJ1-1; D uncertain. Germline V lookup: CDR1 LGHNA, CDR2 YNFKEQ. CDR3 length: 14 amino acids. Trimming cost V 0 bases and J 4 bases, with 9 bases left between them. The CDR3 DNA follows: TGTGCCAGCAGCCAAGAATTAGGAGGCACTGAAGCTTTCTTT. Residues: CASSQELGGTEAFF.

The rearrangement links TRBV10-1 to TRBJ2-7; 7 nucleotides agree with TRBD1. J lost 1 base, V lost 6 bases, and 9 bases had no gene match. The CDR3 consists of 15 residues. In germline, CDR1 is WNHNN, CDR2 SYGVQD (reference sequence). CDR3 protein: CASRGLGQNSYEQYV. Written as DNA, the CDR3 is TGCGCCAGCAGGGGATTGGGACAGAATTCCTACGAGCAGTACGTC.

Comments on this clone: Other DNA sequences in this specimen translate into the identical CDR3. V and J are TRBV20-1 and TRBJ2-1, with D perhaps TRBD1 (6 bases). The CDR3 is 11 residues long. Germline V lookup: CDR1 DFQATT, CDR2 SNEGSKA (reference sequence). With 7 bases removed from V and 7 bases from J, the gap between germline ends came to 11 bases. In DNA, the CDR3 is TGCAGTGTTACACAGGGAAATGAGCAGTTCTTC. Its translation is CSVTQGNEQFF.

This clone was found a few times. This rearrangement joins TRBV5-5 to TRBJ1-1; 8 bases map to TRBD1. The V and J ends lost 0 bases and 3 bases, in that order; junction bases with no gene match: 4. Germline assignment: CDR1 SGHKS and CDR2 YYEKEE (reference sequence). This CDR3 spans 15 amino acids. The CDR3: CASSLGRGLDTEAFF. Written as DNA, the CDR3 is TGTGCCAGCAGCTTGGGCAGGGGGCTGGACACTGAAGCTTTCTTT. The whole variable domain, filled in from reference TRBV5-5 and TRBJ1-1, reads DAGVTQSPTHLIKTRGQQVTLRCSPISGHKSVSWYQQVLGQGPQFIFQYYEKEERGRGNFPDRFSARQFPNYSSELNVNALLLGDSALYLCASSLGRGLDTEAFFGQGTRLTVV.

The chain links TRBV2 to TRBJ2-7; 9 bases align to TRBD2. V dropped 9 bases and J dropped 9; count of bases not matched to a gene: 18. Germline V gene sequence: CDR1 SNHLY, CDR2 FYNNEI. This CDR3 comprises 15 residues. CDR3 coding DNA: TGTGCCAGTGCAGGGGATGGTAGCGGGGGAAGTAGGCAGTACGTC. Protein product: CASAGDGSGGSRQYV.

The chain couples TRBV15 to TRBJ1-4; tentative D call: TRBD1 (5 bases). Germline CDR1 and CDR2: LNHNV and YYDKDF (reference sequence). This CDR3 has 14 residues. V was trimmed by 1 base and J by 6 bases, leaving 9 bases between them. The CDR3 region is CATSRAGSYEKLFF. CDR3 DNA sequence: TGTGCCACCAGCAGAGCAGGGAGCTATGAAAAACTGTTTTTT.

CDR3 bases: TGCAGCGTTGTCGGCAGGGATAACTATGGCTACACCTTC. This codes for CSVVGRDNYGYTF. The chain carries TRBV29-1 and TRBJ1-2; a weak D match, TRBD1 (5 bases). The CDR3 is made up of 13 amino acids. With 4 bases removed from V and 1 base from J, the gap between germline ends came to 10 bases. CDR1 is SQVTM and CDR2 is ANQGSEA in the germline V gene.

This clone was picked up a small number of times. The chain joins TRBV6-1 to TRBJ1-6, with D perhaps matching TRBD1 (6 bases). Trimming pared 5 bases from V and 12 bases from J, leaving 17 bases between. The germline V gene encodes CDR1 MNHNS and CDR2 SASEGT. The CDR3 is 14 residues long. The chain's CDR3 is CASSKSRGREPLHF. CDR3 DNA: TGTGCCAGCAGTAAAAGCAGGGGACGTGAACCCCTCCACTTT.

The chain's CDR3 is CASSLLRVNSPLHF. Written as DNA, the CDR3 is TGTGCCAGCAGCTTACTTAGGGTTAATTCACCCCTCCACTTT. V gene TRBV7-8 combines with J gene TRBJ1-6; D is ambiguous. Trimming shortened V by 2 bases and J by 6 bases, and 8 bases separated the two germline ends. CDR3 length equals 14 residues. CDR1 and CDR2 from the germline V gene are SGHVS and FQNEAQ.

The gene calls are TRBV27 and TRBJ2-3; 10 nucleotides align to TRBD2. This CDR3 spans 17 amino acids. Germline V gene sequence: CDR1 MNHEY, CDR2 SMNVEV (reference sequence). V dropped 6 bases and J dropped 1; count of bases not matched to a gene: 10. CDR3 protein: CASRVTAGGLGTDTQYF. The CDR3 DNA reads TGTGCCAGCAGGGTGACAGCGGGGGGGCTCGGCACAGATACGCAGTATTTT.

The chain employs TRBV27 and TRBJ1-6; maybe TRBD1 (5 bases). CDR3 length: 14 residues. The V gene's germline CDR1 is MNHEY and CDR2 SMNVEV (reference sequence). V lost 3 bases and J 8 bases, leaving 11 bases between the germline ends. CDR3 sequence reads: CASSFRGADSPLHF. DNA of the CDR3: TGTGCCAGCAGTTTCCGGGGCGCCGATTCACCCCTCCACTTT.

This clone was recorded only once. The rearrangement links TRBV11-2 to TRBJ2-2; unclear D gene. Trimming left V 5 bases short and J 2 bases short, with 15 bases between. CDR3 length: 16 residues. Germline V gene data show CDR1 as SGHAT and CDR2 as FQNNGV. The CDR3 loop is CASSPRTAANTGELFF. The CDR3 region has the DNA TGTGCCAGCAGCCCCCGTACGGCAGCAAACACCGGGGAGCTGTTTTTT.

The J gene is TRBJ1-3, the V gene TRBV6-6; maybe TRBD1 (5 bases). With 10 bases removed from V and 0 bases from J, the gap between germline ends came to 7 bases. The CDR3 sequence is 12 residues long. Germline lookup yields CDR1 MNHNY and CDR2 SVGAGI (reference sequence). The CDR3 sequence: CAITGSGNTIYF. The CDR3 nucleotides are TGTGCCATTACAGGCTCTGGAAACACCATATATTTT.

The V and J genes are TRBV6-5 and TRBJ2-3; D might be TRBD2 (6 bases). CDR1 and CDR2 from the germline V gene are MNHEY and SVGAGI. The CDR3 is made up of 12 amino acids. CDR3 coding DNA: TGTGCTCTAGCGTTGGTGACAGATACGCAGTATTTT. Protein product: CALALVTDTQYF.

The V gene is TRBV7-9, the J gene TRBJ1-4; possible D gene TRBD1, 6 bases. Germline V CDR1 and CDR2: SEHNR, FQNEAQ (reference sequence). The CDR3 has 15 amino acids. Trimming cost V 7 bases and J 2 bases, with 14 bases left between them. The CDR3 bases are TGTGCCAGCAACACAGGGATTGGGACTAATGAAAAACTGTTTTTT. Amino acids: CASNTGIGTNEKLFF.

The rearrangement links TRBV11-2 to TRBJ2-3; either TRBD1 or TRBD2 may fit D (6 bases each). The germline V gene has CDR1 SGHAT and CDR2 FQNNGV. The CDR3 has 15 residues. V lost 2 bases and J lost 1, with 10 bases in between. Here the CDR3 DNA reads TGTGCCAGCAGCTTACGGGGGCAGGGCACAGATACGCAGTATTTT. This encodes CASSLRGQGTDTQYF.

This chain uses TRBV30 with TRBJ2-7; the match to TRBD1 covers 8 bases. The junction had 2 bases not matched to a gene; V was cut back by 1 base and J by 3 bases. CDR1 and CDR2 from the germline V gene are GTSNPN and SVGIG (reference sequence). This CDR3 is 13 amino acids long. The CDR3 DNA follows: TGTGCCTGGAGTGAGGGGACAGGCTACGAGCAGTACTTC. Translated, it gives CAWSEGTGYEQYF.

The CDR3 loop is CASSLEGQGGRYF. For the CDR3, the DNA is TGTGCCAGCAGCTTAGAGGGGCAGGGCGGGCGGTATTTT. The rearrangement links TRBV11-2 to TRBJ2-3, with D possibly being TRBD1 or TRBD2 (5 bases each). The CDR3 length is 13 residues. The V end lost 0 bases, the J end lost 14 bases, and 15 bases lay between the germline ends. Germline values: CDR1 SGHAT, CDR2 FQNNGV. The variable domain in full, completed from reference TRBV11-2 and TRBJ2-3, reads EAGVAQSPRYKIIEKRQSVAFWCNPISGHATLYWYQQILGQGPKLLIQFQNNGVVDDSQLPKDRFSAERLKGVDSTLKIQPAKLEDSAVYLCASSLEGQGGRYFGPGTRLTVL.

This chain uses TRBV2 with TRBJ1-2, with D maybe TRBD1 (5 bases). The CDR3 contains 13 residues. Germline-derived CDR1 and CDR2 are SNHLY and FYNNEI. Trimming left V 4 bases short and J 3 bases short, with 9 bases between. The CDR3, as DNA: TGTGCCAGCAGTGTCGGGACGGACTATGGCTACACCTTC. This translates into CASSVGTDYGYTF.